The entry that follows covers one T cell receptor beta chain sequence. V lost 5 bases, J lost 3 bases, and 14 bases lay in between. CDR1 and CDR2 (germline): MDHEN, SYDVKM. The CDR3 has 15 residues. The data derive from a study of T cell repertoires in cytomegalovirus infection. TCRdb independently ran MiXCR on the reads; one entry per CDR3 protein. The data show roughly 230,000 distinct CDR3 sequences, over 15% seen once. The V and J genes are TRBV28 and TRBJ2-4; TRBD1 might be the D (6 bases). The sequence came from a human donor in good health (CMV status not recorded). Some clones in this sample may be carry-over from other donors' samples. The sample was CD8+ T cells from PBMCs. The CDR3 region is CASSPGDYVKNIQYF. As DNA, the CDR3 is TGTGCCAGCAGTCCAGGGGATTATGTCAAAAACATTCAGTACTTC.